The 13 T cell receptor beta chains below come from one sample, sequenced in a study of blood T cell repertoires in COVID-19. Assay used: immunoSEQ multiplex PCR; TCRdb lists only in-frame clones, some missing. In the table there are 120,000 to 150,000 clones, around 85% of which are singletons. Input material: peripheral blood. Every receptor here comes from a woman aged 55-70 years with COVID-19, enrolled during active disease.

This chain joins TRBV2 and TRBJ1-2, with a possible D match to TRBD1 (5 bases). CDR3 length: 16 residues. Deletions cut 4 bases from V and 1 base from J, with 16 bases between. Germline assignment: CDR1 SNHLY and CDR2 FYNNEI. This CDR3 reads CASSGGPGDSNYGYTF. CDR3 bases: TGTGCCAGCAGTGGGGGTCCTGGAGACAGTAACTATGGCTACACCTTC.

The genes are TRBV5-4 and TRBJ2-3; 10 nucleotides match TRBD2. Germline CDR1 is SGHNT and CDR2 is YYREEE (reference sequence). CDR3 length equals 19 residues. Losses at the gene ends were 4 bases for V and 0 bases for J; bases not matched to a gene: 14. Here the CDR3 reads CASSILTSGVTASTDTQYF. The CDR3, as DNA: TGTGCCAGCAGCATACTAACTAGCGGGGTTACGGCTAGCACAGATACGCAGTATTTT.

This chain uses TRBV4-1 with TRBJ2-3, with D uncertain. CDR1 MGHRA and CDR2 YSYEKL come from the germline V gene. The V and J ends lost 1 base and 2 bases respectively, with 22 bases between them. The CDR3 is 19 amino acids. The CDR3 sequence: CASSQGRFGSPSLTDTQYF. CDR3 bases: TGCGCCAGCAGCCAAGGGCGGTTTGGTAGCCCAAGTCTCACAGATACGCAGTATTTT.

The J gene is TRBJ1-3, the V gene TRBV6-5; D uncertain. Deletions cut 6 bases from V and 6 bases from J, with 18 bases between. Germline V CDR1 and CDR2: MNHEY, SVGAGI. The CDR3 length is 15 residues. The CDR3 is CASRDWRVAANTIYF. The CDR3 DNA is TGTGCCAGCAGGGACTGGAGGGTAGCGGCAAACACCATATATTTT.

This clone is categorized as large. In DNA form, the CDR3 reads TGTGCCACCAGTGCCCATAGCAATGAGCAGTTCTTC. This encodes CATSAHSNEQFF. This sequence joins TRBV24-1 and TRBJ2-1, with D uncertain. V dropped 5 bases and J dropped 6 bases, with 7 bases sitting between them. The germline CDR1 and CDR2 sequences are KGHDR and SFDVKD. The CDR3 contains 12 residues.

In DNA form, the CDR3 reads TGTGCCACCTTCGAGGCAGGGGTCGAGCAGTACTTC. Translation: CATFEAGVEQYF. The J gene is TRBJ2-7, the V gene TRBV10-3, with D perhaps TRBD1 (6 bases). The V gene lost 10 bases and the J gene lost 6 bases, with 16 bases spanning the gap. CDR3 length: 12 amino acids. Germline V CDR1 and CDR2: ENHRY, SYGVKD.

The J gene is TRBJ1-4, the V gene TRBV10-2; 11 nucleotides align to TRBD1. Germline V CDR1 and CDR2: WSHSY, SAAADI. There are 17 residues in the CDR3. V was clipped by 6 bases and J by 4 bases; unmatched bases: 10. The CDR3 DNA sequence: TGCGCCAGCAGGGCTAGTTGGACAGGGGGCGGTAATGAAAAACTGTTTTTT. Protein sequence: CASRASWTGGGNEKLFF.

Here the CDR3 DNA reads TGCGCCAGCAGCCCCAGAGGGACTAGCGGGGGGGCCTCCTACAATGAGCAGTTCTTC. Translated: CASSPRGTSGGASYNEQFF. The chain combines TRBV4-1 with TRBJ2-1; 16 bases line up with TRBD2. V was pared by 4 bases and J by 0 bases, with 6 bases of the junction left unmatched. This CDR3 spans 19 amino acids. Germline CDR1 and CDR2: MGHRA and YSYEKL.

V is TRBV29-1 and J is TRBJ1-6; D is uncertain. The V gene's germline CDR1 is SQVTM and CDR2 ANQGSEA. Trimming took 5 bases from V and 8 from J, leaving 16 bases between them. This CDR3 is 14 amino acids long. CDR3 sequence: CSVRRESQDSPLHF. The DNA for the CDR3 is TGCAGCGTTAGGAGGGAAAGCCAAGATTCACCCCTCCACTTT.

This chain uses TRBV5-5 with TRBJ1-5; a possible D gene is TRBD1 (5 bases). The CDR3 runs to 16 residues. V was clipped by 4 bases and J by 2 bases, with 16 bases between them. CDR1 SGHKS and CDR2 YYEKEE come from the germline V gene (reference sequence). The CDR3 protein is CASSGVGGDGNQPQHF. The CDR3 region has the DNA TGTGCCAGCAGCGGGGTTGGAGGGGACGGCAATCAGCCCCAGCATTTT. The full variable domain, its missing parts supplied by reference TRBV5-5 and TRBJ1-5, is DAGVTQSPTHLIKTRGQQVTLRCSPISGHKSVSWYQQVLGQGPQFIFQYYEKEERGRGNFPDRFSARQFPNYSSELNVNALLLGDSALYLCASSGVGGDGNQPQHFGDGTRLSIL.

This clone was seen only once. V gene TRBV12-3 or TRBV12-4 combines with J gene TRBJ2-7, with D perhaps TRBD1 (6 bases). V was pared by 4 bases and J by 2 bases, with 9 bases between. The CDR3 has 13 amino acids. CDR3 nucleotides: TGTGCCAGCAGTTACAGGGACACCTACGAGCAGTACTTC. It yields the protein CASSYRDTYEQYF.

CDR3 coding DNA: TGTGCCAGCAGCCCTCGGGGGACAGACACCTATGGCTACACCTTC. Its translation is CASSPRGTDTYGYTF. This rearrangement joins TRBV7-8 to TRBJ1-2; 7 bases are a match to TRBD1. Germline CDR1 and CDR2: SGHVS and FQNEAQ. The V and J ends lost 5 bases and 4 bases, in that order; junction bases with no gene match: 10. This CDR3 region has 15 residues.

The chain joins TRBV9 to TRBJ1-4; 8 bases agree with TRBD1. The CDR3 loop spans 18 amino acids. The V gene end was trimmed by 3 bases and the J gene end by 3 bases; junction bases not matched to a gene: 13. The germline V gene encodes CDR1 SGDLS and CDR2 YYNGEE. The CDR3 sequence: CASSARGSTGGSNEKLFF. The CDR3 DNA follows: TGTGCCAGCAGCGCCCGAGGTAGTACAGGGGGTTCTAATGAAAAACTGTTTTTT.